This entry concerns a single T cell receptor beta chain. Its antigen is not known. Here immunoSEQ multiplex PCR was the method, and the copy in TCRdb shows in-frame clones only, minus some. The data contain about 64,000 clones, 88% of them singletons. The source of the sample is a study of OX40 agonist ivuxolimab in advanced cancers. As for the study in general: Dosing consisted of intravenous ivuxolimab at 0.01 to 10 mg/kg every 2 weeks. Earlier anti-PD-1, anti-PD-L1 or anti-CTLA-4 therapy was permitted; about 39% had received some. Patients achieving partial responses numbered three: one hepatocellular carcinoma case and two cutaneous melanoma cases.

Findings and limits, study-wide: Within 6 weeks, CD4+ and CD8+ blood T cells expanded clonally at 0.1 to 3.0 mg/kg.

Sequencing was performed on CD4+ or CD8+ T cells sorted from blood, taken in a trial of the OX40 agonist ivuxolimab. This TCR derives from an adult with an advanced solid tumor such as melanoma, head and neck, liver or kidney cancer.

The CDR3 coding sequence is TGTGCCAGCATCACCCTTATTTCAGGGTCCTACGAGCAGTACTTC. It codes for CASITLISGSYEQYF. This rearrangement joins TRBV6-1 to TRBJ2-7; a possible D gene is TRBD1 (5 bases). Germline V gene lookup returns CDR1 MNHNS and CDR2 SASEGT. The germline V and J ends were trimmed by 7 bases and 1 base, with 17 bases remaining between them. The CDR3 is 15 amino acids.